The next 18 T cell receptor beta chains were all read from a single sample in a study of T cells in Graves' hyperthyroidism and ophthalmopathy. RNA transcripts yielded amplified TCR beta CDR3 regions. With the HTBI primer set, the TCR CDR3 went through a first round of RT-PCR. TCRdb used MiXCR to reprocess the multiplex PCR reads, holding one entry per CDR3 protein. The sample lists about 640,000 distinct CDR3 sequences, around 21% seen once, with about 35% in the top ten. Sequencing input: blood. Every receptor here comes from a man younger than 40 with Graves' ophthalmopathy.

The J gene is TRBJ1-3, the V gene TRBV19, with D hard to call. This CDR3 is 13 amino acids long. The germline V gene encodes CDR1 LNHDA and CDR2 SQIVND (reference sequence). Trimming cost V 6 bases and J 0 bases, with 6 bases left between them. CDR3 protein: CASSPISGNTIYF. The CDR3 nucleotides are TGTGCCAGTAGCCCCATCTCTGGAAACACCATATATTTT.

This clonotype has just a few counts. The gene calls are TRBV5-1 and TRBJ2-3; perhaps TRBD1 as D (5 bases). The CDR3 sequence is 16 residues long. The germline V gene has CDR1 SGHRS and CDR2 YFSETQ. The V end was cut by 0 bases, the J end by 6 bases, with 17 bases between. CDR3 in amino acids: CASSLGPPDRWDTQYF. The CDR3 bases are TGCGCCAGCAGCTTGGGCCCCCCCGACAGATGGGATACGCAGTATTTT.

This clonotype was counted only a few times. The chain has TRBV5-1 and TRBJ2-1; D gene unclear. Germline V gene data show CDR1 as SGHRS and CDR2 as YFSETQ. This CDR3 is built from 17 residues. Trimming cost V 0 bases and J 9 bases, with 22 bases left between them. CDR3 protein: CASSLARPRSYNSEQFF. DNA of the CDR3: TGCGCCAGCAGCTTGGCCAGGCCGAGGTCCTACAATAGTGAGCAGTTCTTC.

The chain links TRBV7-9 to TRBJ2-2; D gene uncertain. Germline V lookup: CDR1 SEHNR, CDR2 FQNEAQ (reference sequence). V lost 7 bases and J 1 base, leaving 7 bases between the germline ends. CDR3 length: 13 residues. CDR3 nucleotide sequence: TGTGCCAGCACGGAGCAGAACACCGGGGAGCTGTTTTTT. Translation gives CASTEQNTGELFF.

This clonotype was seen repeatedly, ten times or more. CDR3 sequence: CASSYTSDTQYF. CDR3 bases: TGTGCCAGCAGCTACACTTCCGATACGCAGTATTTT. The rearrangement uses TRBV11-2 and TRBJ2-3; D not resolved. The V end lost 4 bases, the J end lost 6 bases, and 8 bases lay between the germline ends. The CDR3 totals 12 residues. The V gene's germline CDR1 is SGHAT and CDR2 FQNNGV.

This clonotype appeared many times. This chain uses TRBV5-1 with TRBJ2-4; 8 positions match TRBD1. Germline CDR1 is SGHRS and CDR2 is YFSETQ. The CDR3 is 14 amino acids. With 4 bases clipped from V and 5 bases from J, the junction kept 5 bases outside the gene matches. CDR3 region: CASSPQTGENIQYF. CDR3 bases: TGCGCCAGCAGCCCGCAGACAGGGGAAAACATTCAGTACTTC.

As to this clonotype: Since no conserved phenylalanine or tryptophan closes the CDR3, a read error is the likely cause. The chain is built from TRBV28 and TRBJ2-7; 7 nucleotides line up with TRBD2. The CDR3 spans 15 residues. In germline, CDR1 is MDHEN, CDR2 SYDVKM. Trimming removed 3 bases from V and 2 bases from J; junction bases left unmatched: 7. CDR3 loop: CASSLRAGAPYEQYL. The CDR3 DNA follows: TGTGCCAGCAGTTTGCGTGCGGGAGCCCCCTACGAGCAGTACCTC.

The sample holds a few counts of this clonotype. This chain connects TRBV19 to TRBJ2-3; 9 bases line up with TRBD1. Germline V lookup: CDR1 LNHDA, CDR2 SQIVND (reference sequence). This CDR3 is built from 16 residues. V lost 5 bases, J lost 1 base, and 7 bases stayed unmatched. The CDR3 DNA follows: TGTGCCAGTAGTCCTGGGACAGGGAATGGCACAGATACGCAGTATTTT. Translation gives CASSPGTGNGTDTQYF. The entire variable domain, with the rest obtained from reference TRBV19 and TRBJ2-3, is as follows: DGGITQSPKYLFRKEGQNVTLSCEQNLNHDAMYWYRQDPGQGLRLIYYSQIVNDFQKGDIAEGYSVSREKKESFPLTVTSAQKNPTAFYLCASSPGTGNGTDTQYFGPGTRLTVL.

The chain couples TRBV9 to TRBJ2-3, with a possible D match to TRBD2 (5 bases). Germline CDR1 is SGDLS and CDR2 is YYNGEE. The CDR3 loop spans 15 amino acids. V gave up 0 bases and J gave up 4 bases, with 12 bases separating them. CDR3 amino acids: CASSVGEGWADTQYF. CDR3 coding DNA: TGTGCCAGCAGCGTAGGAGAGGGCTGGGCAGATACGCAGTATTTT.

This CDR3 reads CASTLGKGTSGSGYEQYF. As DNA, the CDR3 is TGTGCCAGCACCTTAGGAAAAGGGACTAGCGGGAGCGGATACGAGCAGTACTTC. This sequence joins TRBV3-1 and TRBJ2-7; 14 bases fit TRBD2. This CDR3 is 18 amino acids long. The ends lost 7 bases at V and 4 bases at J; junction bases unmatched: 15. Per germline, CDR1 LGHDT and CDR2 YNNKEL (reference sequence).

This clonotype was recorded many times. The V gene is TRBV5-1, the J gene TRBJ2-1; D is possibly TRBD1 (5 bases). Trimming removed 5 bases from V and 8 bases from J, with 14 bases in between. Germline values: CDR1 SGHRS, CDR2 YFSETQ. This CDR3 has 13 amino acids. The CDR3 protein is CASRMGGADEQFF. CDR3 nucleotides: TGCGCCAGCAGGATGGGTGGGGCCGATGAGCAGTTCTTC.

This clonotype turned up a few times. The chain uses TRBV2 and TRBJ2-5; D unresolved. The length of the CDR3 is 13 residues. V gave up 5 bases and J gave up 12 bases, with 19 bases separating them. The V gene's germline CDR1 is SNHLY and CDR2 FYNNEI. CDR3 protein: CASSPEPLGFKYF. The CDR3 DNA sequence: TGTGCCAGCAGTCCCGAACCCCTAGGATTTAAGTACTTC.

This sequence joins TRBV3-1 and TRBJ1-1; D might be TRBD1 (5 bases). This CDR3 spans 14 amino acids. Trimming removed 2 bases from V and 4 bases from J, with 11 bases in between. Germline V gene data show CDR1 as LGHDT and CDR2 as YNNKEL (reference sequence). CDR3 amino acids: CASSQLGAGTEAFF. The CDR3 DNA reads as TGTGCCAGCAGCCAACTTGGGGCGGGCACTGAAGCTTTCTTT.

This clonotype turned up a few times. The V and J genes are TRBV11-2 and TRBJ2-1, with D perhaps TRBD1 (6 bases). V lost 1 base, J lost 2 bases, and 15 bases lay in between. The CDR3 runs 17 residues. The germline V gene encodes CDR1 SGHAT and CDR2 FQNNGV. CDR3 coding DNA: TGTGCCAGCAGCTTAGTTTTTTTGACAGGTCCCTACAATGAGCAGTTCTTC. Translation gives CASSLVFLTGPYNEQFF.

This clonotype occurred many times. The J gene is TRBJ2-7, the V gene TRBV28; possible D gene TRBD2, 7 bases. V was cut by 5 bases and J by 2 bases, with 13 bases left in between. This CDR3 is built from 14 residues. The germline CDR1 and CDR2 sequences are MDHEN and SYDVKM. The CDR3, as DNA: TGTGCCAGCAGTCCCGGGGGGCGAGCCTACGAGCAGTACTTC. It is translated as CASSPGGRAYEQYF.

The CDR3 sequence is CASSSHRGMNTEAFF. CDR3 sequence (DNA): TGTGCCAGCAGCTCCCACAGGGGGATGAACACTGAAGCTTTCTTT. This rearrangement joins TRBV7-9 to TRBJ1-1; 8 nucleotides line up with TRBD1. V lost 4 bases, J lost 0 bases, and 4 bases stayed unmatched. CDR1 and CDR2 from the germline V gene are SEHNR and FQNEAQ (reference sequence). The CDR3 has 15 residues.

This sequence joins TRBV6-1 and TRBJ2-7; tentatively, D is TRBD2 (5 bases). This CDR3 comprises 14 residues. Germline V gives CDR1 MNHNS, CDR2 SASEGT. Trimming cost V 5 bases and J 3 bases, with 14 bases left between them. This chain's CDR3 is CASSTYGLLYEQYF. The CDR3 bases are TGTGCCAGCAGTACTTACGGACTCCTCTACGAGCAGTACTTC.

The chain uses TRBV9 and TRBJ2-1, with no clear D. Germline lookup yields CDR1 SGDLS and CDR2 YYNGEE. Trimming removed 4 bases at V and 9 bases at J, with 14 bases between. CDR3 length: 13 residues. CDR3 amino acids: CASSLPRDGEQFF. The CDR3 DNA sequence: TGTGCCAGCAGCCTCCCTAGAGACGGTGAGCAGTTCTTC.